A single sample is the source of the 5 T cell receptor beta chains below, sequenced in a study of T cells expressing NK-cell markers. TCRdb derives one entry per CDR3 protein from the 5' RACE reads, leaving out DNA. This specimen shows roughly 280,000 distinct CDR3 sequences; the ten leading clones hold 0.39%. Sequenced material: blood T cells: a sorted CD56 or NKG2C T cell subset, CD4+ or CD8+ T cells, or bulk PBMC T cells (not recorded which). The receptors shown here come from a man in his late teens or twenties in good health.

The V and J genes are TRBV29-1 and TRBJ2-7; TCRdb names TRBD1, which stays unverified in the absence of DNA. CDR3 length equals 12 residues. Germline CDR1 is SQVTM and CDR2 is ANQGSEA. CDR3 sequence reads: CSGGTDSYEQYF.

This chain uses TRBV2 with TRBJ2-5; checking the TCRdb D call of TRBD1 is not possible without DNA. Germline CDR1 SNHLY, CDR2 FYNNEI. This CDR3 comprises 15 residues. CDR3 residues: CASSDRGQGKETQYF. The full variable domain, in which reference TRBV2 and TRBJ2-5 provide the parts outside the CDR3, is EPEVTQTPSHQVTQMGQEVILRCVPISNHLYFYWYRQILGQKVEFLVSFYNNEISEKSEIFDDQFSVERPDGSNFTLKIRSTKLEDSAMYFCASSDRGQGKETQYFGPGTRLLVL.

CDR3 in amino acids: CASSAHNRDQQFF. The V gene is TRBV7-6, the J gene TRBJ2-1; TCRdb gives TRBD1 as the D gene, but with no DNA this cannot be confirmed. Germline values: CDR1 SGHVS, CDR2 FNYEAQ. CDR3 length: 13 amino acids.

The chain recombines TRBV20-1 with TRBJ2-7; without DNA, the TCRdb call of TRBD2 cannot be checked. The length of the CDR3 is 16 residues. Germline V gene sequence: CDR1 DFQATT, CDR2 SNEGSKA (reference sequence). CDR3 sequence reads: CSARAFKTSGSNEQYF.

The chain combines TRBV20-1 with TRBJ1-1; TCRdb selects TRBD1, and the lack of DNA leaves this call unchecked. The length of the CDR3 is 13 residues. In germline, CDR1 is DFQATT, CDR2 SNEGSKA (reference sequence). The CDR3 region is CSAHGQGDTEAFF.